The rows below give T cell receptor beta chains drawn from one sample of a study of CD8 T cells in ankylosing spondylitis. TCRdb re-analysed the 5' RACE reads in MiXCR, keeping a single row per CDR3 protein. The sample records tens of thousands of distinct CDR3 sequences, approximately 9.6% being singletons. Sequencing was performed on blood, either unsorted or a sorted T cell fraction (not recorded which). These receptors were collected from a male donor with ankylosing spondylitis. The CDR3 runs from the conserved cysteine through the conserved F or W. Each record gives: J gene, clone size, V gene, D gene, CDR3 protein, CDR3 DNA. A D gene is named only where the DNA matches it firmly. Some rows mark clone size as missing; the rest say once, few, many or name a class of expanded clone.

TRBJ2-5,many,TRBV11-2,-,CASSRTRSQETQYF,TGTGCCAGCAGCCGTACGAGAAGCCAAGAGACCCAGTACTTC
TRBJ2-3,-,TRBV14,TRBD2,CASSQVTSGRRHTQYF,TGTGCCAGCAGCCAAGTAACTAGCGGGAGGAGACATACGCAGTATTTT
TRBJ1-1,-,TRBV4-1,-,CASSRDPRGTEAFF,TGCGCCAGCAGCCGGGATCCCCGCGGCACTGAAGCTTTCTTT
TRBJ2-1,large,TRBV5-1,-,CASSLSAGNRNEQFF,TGCGCCAGCAGCTTGTCTGCGGGGAATAGGAATGAGCAGTTCTTC
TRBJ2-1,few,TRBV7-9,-,CASSLSPPGGEQFF,TGTGCCAGCAGCTTATCCCCCCCCGGGGGTGAGCAGTTCTTC
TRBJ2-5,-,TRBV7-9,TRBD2,CASRPGLAEIQETQYF,TGTGCCAGCAGACCAGGACTAGCGGAAATCCAAGAGACCCAGTACTTC
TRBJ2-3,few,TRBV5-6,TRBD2,CASSVTSGVITDTQYF,TGTGCCAGCAGCGTGACTAGCGGGGTCATCACAGATACGCAGTATTTT
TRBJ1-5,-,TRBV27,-,CASSPRGNQPQHF,TGTGCCAGCAGTCCCCGGGGGAATCAGCCCCAGCATTTT
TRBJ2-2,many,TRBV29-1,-,CSVWQGTGELFF,TGCAGCGTTTGGCAAGGGACCGGGGAGCTGTTTTTT
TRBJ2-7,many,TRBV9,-,CASSVAQESGTRTSFGDEQYF,TGTGCCAGCAGCGTAGCTCAAGAGTCGGGGACGCGAACGTCGTTCGGGGACGAGCAGTACTTC
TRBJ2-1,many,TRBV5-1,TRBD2,CASSWIAGEAYNEQFF,TGCGCCAGCAGCTGGATAGCGGGAGAGGCGTACAATGAGCAGTTCTTC
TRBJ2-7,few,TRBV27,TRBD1,CASSLSRDRGYEQYF,TGTGCCAGCAGTTTATCACGGGACAGGGGCTACGAGCAGTACTTC
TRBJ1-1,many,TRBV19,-,CASSIRDVNTEAFF,TGTGCCAGTAGTATAAGGGATGTGAACACTGAAGCTTTCTTT
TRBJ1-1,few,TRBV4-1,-,CASSPGRESKNTEAFF,TGCGCCAGCAGCCCAGGGAGAGAGAGTAAGAACACTGAAGCTTTCTTT
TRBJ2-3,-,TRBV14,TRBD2,CASSQVRAAWTSGGSTDTQYF,TGTGCCAGCAGCCAAGTGAGAGCAGCATGGACTAGCGGGGGTAGCACAGATACGCAGTATTTT
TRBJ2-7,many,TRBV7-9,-,CASSLGTSEQYF,TGTGCCAGCAGCTTAGGGACTTCCGAGCAGTACTTC
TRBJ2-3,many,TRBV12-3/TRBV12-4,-,CASSFPVDTQYF,TGTGCCAGCAGTTTTCCAGTAGATACGCAGTATTTT
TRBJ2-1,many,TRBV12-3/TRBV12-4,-,CASSPDPRAQFF,TGTGCCAGCAGTCCCGACCCCCGGGCACAGTTCTTC
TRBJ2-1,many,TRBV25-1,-,CASSERAYNEQFF,TGTGCCAGCAGTGAACGGGCCTACAATGAGCAGTTCTTC
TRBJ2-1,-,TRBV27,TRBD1,CASSPPGQYNEQFF,TGTGCCAGCAGTCCTCCGGGACAGTACAATGAGCAGTTCTTC
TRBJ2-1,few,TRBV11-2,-,CASSLVGVYNEQFF,TGTGCCAGCAGCCTGGTTGGGGTCTACAATGAGCAGTTCTTC
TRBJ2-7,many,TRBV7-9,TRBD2,CASSSVGLAGEQYF,TGTGCCAGCAGCTCGGTAGGACTAGCAGGCGAGCAGTACTTC
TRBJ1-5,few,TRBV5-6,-,CASSLWGQPQHF,TGTGCCAGCAGCCTTTGGGGTCAGCCCCAGCATTTT
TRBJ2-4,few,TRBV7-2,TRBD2,CASSLLAGGQNIQYF,TGTGCCAGCAGCTTGTTAGCGGGAGGGCAAAACATTCAGTACTTC
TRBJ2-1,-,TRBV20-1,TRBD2,CSGEGTGGGEQFF,TGCAGTGGGGAGGGAACGGGAGGGGGTGAGCAGTTCTTC
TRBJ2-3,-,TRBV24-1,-,CATSLGDTQYF,TGTGCCACCAGTCTCGGGGATACGCAGTATTTT
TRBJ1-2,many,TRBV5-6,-,CASSLAGPGYTF,TGTGCCAGCAGCTTGGCGGGGCCTGGCTACACCTTC
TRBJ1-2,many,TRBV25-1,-,CASSEWYPSNGYTF,TGTGCCAGCAGTGAATGGTACCCGTCGAATGGCTACACCTTC
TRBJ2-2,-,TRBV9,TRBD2,CASSVGGSGSILTGELFF,TGTGCCAGCAGCGTAGGTGGAAGCGGGAGCATCCTCACCGGGGAGCTGTTTTTT
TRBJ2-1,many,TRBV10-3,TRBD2,CAIGGGSPAYNEQFF,TGTGCCATCGGGGGGGGGTCTCCAGCTTACAATGAGCAGTTCTTC
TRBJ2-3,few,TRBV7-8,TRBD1,CASSLGAGGRDTQYF,TGTGCCAGCAGCTTAGGGGCAGGGGGAAGAGATACGCAGTATTTT
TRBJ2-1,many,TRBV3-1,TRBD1,CASSQGQGYNEQFF,TGTGCCAGCAGCCAAGGACAGGGGTACAATGAGCAGTTCTTC
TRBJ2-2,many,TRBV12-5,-,CASGLVLTGELFF,TGTGCTAGTGGTTTGGTCCTCACCGGGGAGCTGTTTTTT
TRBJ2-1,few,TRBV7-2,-,CASWVGAGQTYNEQFF,TGTGCCAGCTGGGTTGGGGCGGGACAGACCTACAATGAGCAGTTCTTC
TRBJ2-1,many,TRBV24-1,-,CATSSLSGLNEQFF,TGTGCCACCAGTAGTTTGTCGGGGTTGAATGAGCAGTTCTTC
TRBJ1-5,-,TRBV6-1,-,CASSEEVRSLRQPQHF,TGTGCCAGCAGTGAAGAGGTGAGGAGCCTGAGGCAGCCCCAGCATTTT
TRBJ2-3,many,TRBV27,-,CASSFPRADTQYF,TGTGCCAGCAGTTTCCCGAGGGCAGATACGCAGTATTTT
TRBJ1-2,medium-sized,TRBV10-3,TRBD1,CAISAAQGINYGYTF,TGTGCCATCAGTGCGGCACAGGGGATAAACTATGGCTACACCTTC
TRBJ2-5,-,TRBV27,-,CASSSTQETQYF,TGTGCCAGCAGTTCCACACAAGAGACCCAGTACTTC
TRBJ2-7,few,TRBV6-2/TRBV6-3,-,CASSYSSSYEQYF,TGTGCCAGCAGTTACTCAAGCTCCTACGAGCAGTACTTC
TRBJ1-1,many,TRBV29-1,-,CTIRPNTEAFF,TGCACCATTCGCCCGAACACTGAAGCTTTCTTT
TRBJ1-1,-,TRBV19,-,CASIPGYTEAFF,TGTGCCAGTATACCTGGGTACACTGAAGCTTTCTTT
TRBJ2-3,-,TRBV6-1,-,CASSEAVVDTQYF,TGTGCCAGCAGTGAAGCTGTTGTGGATACGCAGTATTTT
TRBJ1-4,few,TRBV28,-,CASSSSEEGLNEKLFF,TGTGCCAGCAGTTCCTCCGAGGAAGGCCTTAATGAAAAACTGTTTTTT
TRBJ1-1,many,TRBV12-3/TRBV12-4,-,CASSLAPRSYMNTEAFF,TGTGCCAGCAGCCTTGCCCCTCGGTCCTACATGAACACTGAAGCTTTCTTT
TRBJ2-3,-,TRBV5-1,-,CASSLGGGRLITSTDTQYF,TGCGCCAGCAGCTTGGGCGGAGGGCGGCTGATCACTAGCACAGATACGCAGTATTTT
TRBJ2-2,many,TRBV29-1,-,CSVPGVNTGELFF,TGCAGCGTACCTGGAGTGAACACCGGGGAGCTGTTTTTT
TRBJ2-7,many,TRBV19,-,CASSVGSLFYEQYF,TGTGCCAGTAGCGTCGGGTCCCTCTTTTACGAGCAGTACTTC
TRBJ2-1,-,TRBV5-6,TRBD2,CASSLGREGRNEQFF,TGTGCCAGCAGCTTAGGGCGGGAGGGCCGCAATGAGCAGTTCTTC
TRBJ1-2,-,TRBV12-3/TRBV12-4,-,CASTPGWGGYGYTF,TGTGCCAGCACCCCTGGGTGGGGAGGCTATGGCTACACCTTC
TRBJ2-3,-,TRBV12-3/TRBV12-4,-,CASNRAPTDTQYF,TGTGCCAGCAACCGCGCCCCCACAGATACGCAGTATTTT
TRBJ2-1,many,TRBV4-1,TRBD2,CASSWGLGLAVNEQFF,TGCGCCAGCAGCTGGGGTCTAGGACTAGCGGTGAATGAGCAGTTCTTC
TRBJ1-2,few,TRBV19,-,CASSIAAEITYGYTF,TGTGCCAGTAGTATAGCTGCAGAAATTACCTATGGCTACACCTTC
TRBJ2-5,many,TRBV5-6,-,CASSLGGLQETQYF,TGTGCCAGCAGCTTGGGAGGGCTACAAGAGACCCAGTACTTC